These T cell receptor beta chains were read from a single sample in a study of T cell responses to AZD1222 COVID-19 vaccine. Generated by immunoSEQ multiplex PCR, the TCRdb table keeps only in-frame clones and is missing some. The profile shows about 97,000 clones, about nine tenths of them singletons. Sample: peripheral blood, taken on day 0 of AZD1222 vaccination. All receptors derive from an adult in good health. CDR3s include the opening cysteine and the closing phenylalanine or tryptophan. Each record gives: clone size, D gene, V gene, J gene, CDR3 protein, CDR3 DNA. The D gene is left open where the match is weak. Only part of the rows carry a size: once, few, many, or a class if the clone is expanded.

clone size: once
D gene: -
V gene: TRBV10-3
J gene: TRBJ2-6
CDR3 protein: CAIDDPDRAESSGANVLTF
CDR3 DNA: TGTGCCATCGATGACCCGGACAGAGCAGAAAGCTCTGGGGCCAACGTCCTGACTTTC

clone size: once
D gene: -
V gene: TRBV5-1
J gene: TRBJ1-2
CDR3 protein: CASSLSNLDGSGYTF
CDR3 DNA: TGCGCCAGCAGCCTAAGCAACCTGGATGGGTCTGGCTACACCTTC

clone size: -
D gene: -
V gene: TRBV5-1
J gene: TRBJ2-1
CDR3 protein: CASSLTDSSYNEQFF
CDR3 DNA: TGCGCCAGCAGCTTGACCGACAGCTCCTACAATGAGCAGTTCTTC

clone size: -
D gene: -
V gene: TRBV18
J gene: TRBJ1-1
CDR3 protein: CASSPGGETEAFF
CDR3 DNA: TGTGCCAGCTCCCCAGGCGGAGAGACTGAAGCTTTCTTT

clone size: -
D gene: -
V gene: TRBV7-2
J gene: TRBJ1-2
CDR3 protein: CASSLTTNSYGYTF
CDR3 DNA: TGTGCCAGCAGCTTAACCACCAACTCCTATGGCTACACCTTC

clone size: -
D gene: TRBD2
V gene: TRBV5-1
J gene: TRBJ2-5
CDR3 protein: CASSLTSGEGETQYF
CDR3 DNA: TGCGCCAGCAGCCTTACTAGCGGCGAGGGGGAGACCCAGTACTTC

clone size: -
D gene: TRBD1
V gene: TRBV2
J gene: TRBJ1-1
CDR3 protein: CASRMTGGGTEAFF
CDR3 DNA: TGTGCCAGCAGGATGACAGGGGGAGGAACTGAAGCTTTCTTT

clone size: few
D gene: -
V gene: TRBV29-1
J gene: TRBJ2-5
CDR3 protein: CSVWAGRETQYF
CDR3 DNA: TGCAGCGTATGGGCGGGAAGGGAGACCCAGTACTTC

clone size: -
D gene: TRBD1
V gene: TRBV19
J gene: TRBJ1-5
CDR3 protein: CASILTGSNQPQHF
CDR3 DNA: TGTGCCAGTATCCTGACAGGGTCAAATCAGCCCCAGCATTTT

clone size: -
D gene: -
V gene: TRBV18
J gene: TRBJ2-1
CDR3 protein: CASSPGRLNNEQFF
CDR3 DNA: TGTGCCAGCTCACCGGGTAGGTTGAACAATGAGCAGTTCTTC

clone size: -
D gene: -
V gene: TRBV28
J gene: TRBJ1-6
CDR3 protein: CATVSSYNSPLHF
CDR3 DNA: TGTGCCACCGTTAGCTCCTATAATTCACCCCTCCACTTT

clone size: -
D gene: -
V gene: TRBV6-5
J gene: TRBJ1-4
CDR3 protein: CASGGGFVSGEKLFF
CDR3 DNA: TGTGCCAGCGGGGGGGGCTTTGTATCTGGTGAAAAACTGTTTTTT

clone size: -
D gene: -
V gene: TRBV28
J gene: TRBJ1-2
CDR3 protein: CASSPLGLDYGYTF
CDR3 DNA: TGTGCCAGCAGTCCCCTGGGGCTTGACTATGGCTACACCTTC

clone size: -
D gene: -
V gene: TRBV5-1
J gene: TRBJ1-3
CDR3 protein: CASSRDSGNTIYF
CDR3 DNA: TGCGCCAGCAGCAGGGACTCTGGAAACACCATATATTTT

clone size: -
D gene: -
V gene: TRBV24-1
J gene: TRBJ1-3
CDR3 protein: CATSNSCSGNTIYF
CDR3 DNA: TGTGCCACCAGTAACAGTTGCTCTGGAAACACCATATATTTT

clone size: once
D gene: -
V gene: TRBV5-1
J gene: TRBJ1-1
CDR3 protein: CASGKGLNTEAFF
CDR3 DNA: TGCGCCAGCGGTAAAGGGCTGAACACTGAAGCTTTCTTT

clone size: -
D gene: -
V gene: TRBV3-1/TRBV3-2
J gene: TRBJ2-5
CDR3 protein: CASGRQETQYF
CDR3 DNA: TGTGCCAGCGGGAGACAAGAGACCCAGTACTTC

clone size: -
D gene: -
V gene: TRBV11-1
J gene: TRBJ2-3
CDR3 protein: CASSRRIIPDTQYF
CDR3 DNA: TGTGCCAGCAGCCGGCGGATAATCCCAGATACGCAGTATTTT

clone size: few
D gene: TRBD1
V gene: TRBV11-2
J gene: TRBJ1-1
CDR3 protein: CASSLVGDSRAFF
CDR3 DNA: TGTGCCAGCAGCTTAGTAGGGGACAGCCGGGCTTTCTTT

clone size: -
D gene: TRBD1
V gene: TRBV18
J gene: TRBJ1-5
CDR3 protein: CASSPSGQVSQPQHF
CDR3 DNA: TGTGCCAGCTCACCGTCGGGACAGGTGAGTCAGCCCCAGCATTTT

clone size: -
D gene: -
V gene: TRBV10-3
J gene: TRBJ2-1
CDR3 protein: CAISLPPNVGSNEQFF
CDR3 DNA: TGTGCCATCAGTCTACCTCCGAATGTCGGCTCAAATGAGCAGTTCTTC

clone size: -
D gene: TRBD2
V gene: TRBV28
J gene: TRBJ2-5
CDR3 protein: CASSPTSAAQETQYF
CDR3 DNA: TGTGCCAGCAGTCCAACTAGCGCGGCCCAAGAGACCCAGTACTTC

clone size: -
D gene: -
V gene: TRBV2
J gene: TRBJ1-1
CDR3 protein: CASSEAGRKGAFF
CDR3 DNA: TGTGCCAGCAGTGAAGCTGGACGGAAGGGAGCTTTCTTT

clone size: -
D gene: -
V gene: TRBV9
J gene: TRBJ2-1
CDR3 protein: CASSVSGSYNEQFF
CDR3 DNA: TGTGCCAGCAGCGTGTCAGGGTCGTACAATGAGCAGTTCTTC

clone size: -
D gene: -
V gene: TRBV4-2
J gene: TRBJ2-3
CDR3 protein: CASSQVTGAGSSTDTQYF
CDR3 DNA: TGTGCCAGCAGCCAAGTGACGGGGGCGGGGTCTAGCACAGATACGCAGTATTTT

clone size: -
D gene: TRBD1
V gene: TRBV6-5
J gene: TRBJ1-2
CDR3 protein: CASSRGQNYGYTF
CDR3 DNA: TGTGCCAGCAGTCGGGGACAGAACTATGGCTACACCTTC

clone size: -
D gene: -
V gene: TRBV2
J gene: TRBJ1-5
CDR3 protein: CASSDQTGYQPQHF
CDR3 DNA: TGTGCCAGCAGTGACCAGACAGGTTATCAGCCCCAGCATTTT

clone size: -
D gene: TRBD2
V gene: TRBV6-6
J gene: TRBJ2-3
CDR3 protein: CASSYSLAGRGDTQYF
CDR3 DNA: TGTGCCAGCAGTTACTCTCTCGCGGGGAGGGGAGATACGCAGTATTTT

clone size: -
D gene: TRBD1
V gene: TRBV28
J gene: TRBJ1-2
CDR3 protein: CASSLFEIVGGQGALNYGYTF
CDR3 DNA: TGTGCCAGCAGTTTATTCGAGATCGTAGGGGGACAGGGGGCTTTAAACTATGGCTACACCTTC

clone size: -
D gene: -
V gene: TRBV2
J gene: TRBJ2-5
CDR3 protein: CASSEVMRGETQYF
CDR3 DNA: TGTGCCAGCAGTGAAGTCATGCGGGGAGAGACCCAGTACTTC

clone size: -
D gene: -
V gene: TRBV2
J gene: TRBJ2-3
CDR3 protein: CASSGDVGTDTQYF
CDR3 DNA: TGTGCCAGCAGTGGGGACGTGGGCACAGATACGCAGTATTTT

clone size: -
D gene: -
V gene: TRBV6-5
J gene: TRBJ1-1
CDR3 protein: CASSYHKGGLDTEAFF
CDR3 DNA: TGTGCCAGCAGTTACCACAAGGGAGGGTTGGACACTGAAGCTTTCTTT